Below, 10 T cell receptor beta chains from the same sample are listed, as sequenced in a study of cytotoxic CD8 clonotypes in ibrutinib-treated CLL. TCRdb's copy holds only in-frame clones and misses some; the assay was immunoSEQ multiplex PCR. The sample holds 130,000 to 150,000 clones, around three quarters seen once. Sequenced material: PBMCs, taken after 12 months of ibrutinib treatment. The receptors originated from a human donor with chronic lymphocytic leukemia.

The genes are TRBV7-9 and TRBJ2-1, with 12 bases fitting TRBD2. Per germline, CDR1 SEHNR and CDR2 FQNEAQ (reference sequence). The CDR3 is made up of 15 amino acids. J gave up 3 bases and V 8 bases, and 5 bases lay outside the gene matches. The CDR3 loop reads CASAPTSGSYNEQFF. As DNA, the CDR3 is TGTGCCAGCGCCCCGACTAGCGGGAGCTACAATGAGCAGTTCTTC.

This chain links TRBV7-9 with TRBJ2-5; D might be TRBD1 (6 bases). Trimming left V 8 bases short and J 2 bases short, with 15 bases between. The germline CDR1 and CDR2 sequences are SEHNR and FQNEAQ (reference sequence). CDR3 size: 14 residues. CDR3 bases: TGTGCCAGCGACTATGGGGGCGAACAAGAGACCCAGTACTTC. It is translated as CASDYGGEQETQYF.

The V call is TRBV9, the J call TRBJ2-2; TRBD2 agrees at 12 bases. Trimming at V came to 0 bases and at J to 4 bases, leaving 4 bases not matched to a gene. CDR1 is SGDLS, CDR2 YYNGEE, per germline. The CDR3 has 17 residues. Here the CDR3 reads CASSVDPSGRVTGELFF. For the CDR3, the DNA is TGTGCCAGCAGCGTAGATCCTAGCGGGAGGGTCACCGGGGAGCTGTTTTTT.

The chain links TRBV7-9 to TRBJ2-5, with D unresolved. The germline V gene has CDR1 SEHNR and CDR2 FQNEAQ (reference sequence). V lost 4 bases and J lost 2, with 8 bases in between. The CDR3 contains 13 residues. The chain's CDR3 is CASSSARQETQYF. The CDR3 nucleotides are TGTGCCAGCAGCTCGGCCAGGCAAGAGACCCAGTACTTC.

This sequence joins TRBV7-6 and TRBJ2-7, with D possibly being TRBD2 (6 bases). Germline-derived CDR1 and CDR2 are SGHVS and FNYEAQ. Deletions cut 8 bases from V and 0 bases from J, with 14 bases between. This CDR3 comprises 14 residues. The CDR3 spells CASAPRSGSYEQYF. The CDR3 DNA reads TGTGCCAGCGCTCCCCGTAGCGGCTCCTACGAGCAGTACTTC.

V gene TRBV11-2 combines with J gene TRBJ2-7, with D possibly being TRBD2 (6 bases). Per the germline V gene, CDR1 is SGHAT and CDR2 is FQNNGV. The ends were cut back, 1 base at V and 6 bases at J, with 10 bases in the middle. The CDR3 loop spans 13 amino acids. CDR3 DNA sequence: TGTGCCAGCAGCTTAGTTGCCGGGGGCGAGCAGTACTTC. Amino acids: CASSLVAGGEQYF.

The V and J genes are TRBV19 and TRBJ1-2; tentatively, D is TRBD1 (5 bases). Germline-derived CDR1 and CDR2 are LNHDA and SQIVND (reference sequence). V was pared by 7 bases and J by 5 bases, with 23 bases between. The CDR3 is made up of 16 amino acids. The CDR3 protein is CASTPPPGRRAYGYTF. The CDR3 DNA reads TGTGCCAGTACCCCACCCCCGGGACGGCGGGCTTATGGCTACACCTTC.

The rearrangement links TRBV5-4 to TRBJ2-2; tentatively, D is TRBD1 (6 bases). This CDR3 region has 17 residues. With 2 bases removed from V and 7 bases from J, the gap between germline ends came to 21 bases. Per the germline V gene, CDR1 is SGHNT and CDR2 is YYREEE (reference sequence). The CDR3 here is CASSFKTGRLSFGELFF. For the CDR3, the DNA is TGTGCCAGCAGCTTTAAAACAGGGCGCCTTTCCTTCGGGGAGCTGTTTTTT. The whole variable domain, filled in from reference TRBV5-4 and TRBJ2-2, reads ETGVTQSPTHLIKTRGQQVTLRCSSQSGHNTVSWYQQALGQGPQFIFQYYREEENGRGNFPPRFSGLQFPNYSSELNVNALELDDSALYLCASSFKTGRLSFGELFFGEGSRLTVL.

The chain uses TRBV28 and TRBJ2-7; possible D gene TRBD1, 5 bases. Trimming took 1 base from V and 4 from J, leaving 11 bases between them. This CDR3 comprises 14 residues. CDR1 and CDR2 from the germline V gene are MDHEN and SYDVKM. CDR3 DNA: TGTGCCAGCAGTTTATCTCCAGGGATGTACGAGCAGTACTTC. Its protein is CASSLSPGMYEQYF.

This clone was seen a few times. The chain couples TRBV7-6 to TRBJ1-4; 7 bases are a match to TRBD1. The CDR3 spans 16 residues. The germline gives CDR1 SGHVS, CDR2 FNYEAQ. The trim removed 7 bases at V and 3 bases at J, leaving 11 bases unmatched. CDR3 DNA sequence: TGTGCCAGCACCTCCTCAGGCGGGACAGCTAATGAAAAACTGTTTTTT. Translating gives CASTSSGGTANEKLFF.